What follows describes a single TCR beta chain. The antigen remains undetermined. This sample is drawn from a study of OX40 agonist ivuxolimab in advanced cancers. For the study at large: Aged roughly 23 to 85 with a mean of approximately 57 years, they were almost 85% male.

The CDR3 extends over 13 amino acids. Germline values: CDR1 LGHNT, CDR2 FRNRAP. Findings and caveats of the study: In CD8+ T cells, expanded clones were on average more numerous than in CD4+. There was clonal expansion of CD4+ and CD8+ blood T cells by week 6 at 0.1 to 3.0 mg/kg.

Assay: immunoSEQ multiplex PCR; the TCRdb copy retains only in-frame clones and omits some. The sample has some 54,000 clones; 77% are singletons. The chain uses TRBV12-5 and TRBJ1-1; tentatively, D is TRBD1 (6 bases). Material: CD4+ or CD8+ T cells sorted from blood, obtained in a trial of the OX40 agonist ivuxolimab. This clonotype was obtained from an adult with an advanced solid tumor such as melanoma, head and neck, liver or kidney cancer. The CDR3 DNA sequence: TGTGCCTCGGGCAGGGGCGGGAACACTGAAGCTTTCTTT. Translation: CASGRGGNTEAFF. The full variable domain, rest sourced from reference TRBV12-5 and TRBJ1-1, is DARVTQTPRHKVTEMGQEVTMRCQPILGHNTVFWYRQTMMQGLELLAYFRNRAPLDDSGMPKDRFSAEMPDATLATLKIQPSEPRDSAVYFCASGRGGNTEAFFGQGTRLTVV.